The next 7 T cell receptor beta chains were all read from a single sample in a study of PD-1 blockade in classical Hodgkin lymphoma (dated by TCRdb to 2018 to 2020). The sample's time point, from its label and the paper: cycle 1 day 1 (C1D1), immediately before nivolumab initiation. All trial patients had relapsed after autologous stem cell transplantation, with cohorts A, B and C differing in prior brentuximab vedotin exposure. Libraries came from the immunoSEQ multiplex PCR assay. The immuneACCESS repertoire file appears here via TCRdb, limited to in-frame rearrangements. These files lack a portion of the clones; in checked studies, under half of the deficit traces to unresolved V genes, and the cause of the others is not known. The sample records more than 40,000 clones, roughly 90% of which are singletons. The ten largest clonotypes hold over 8% of the sample. Sequenced material: peripheral blood mononuclear cells (PBMCs), taken at baseline. Every receptor here comes from a human donor with classical Hodgkin lymphoma.

The chain uses TRBV5-1 and TRBJ1-5; 9 bases are a match to TRBD1. Germline CDR1 and CDR2: SGHRS and YFSETQ. This CDR3 comprises 15 residues. V lost 4 bases to trimming and J lost 4 bases; unmatched junction nucleotides: 6. The chain's CDR3 is CASSQTGGRNQPQHF. The DNA for the CDR3 is TGCGCCAGCAGCCAGACAGGGGGACGAAATCAGCCCCAGCATTTT.

The gene calls are TRBV5-1 and TRBJ2-2; D uncertain. V was trimmed by 0 bases and J by 5 bases, leaving 8 bases between them. Germline values: CDR1 SGHRS, CDR2 YFSETQ. The CDR3 consists of 14 residues. CDR3 bases: TGCGCCAGCAGCTTGGTAGGTGGAACCGGGGAGCTGTTTTTT. Its protein product is CASSLVGGTGELFF.

The table lists this clone with a few counts. The chain employs TRBV28 and TRBJ2-7; perhaps TRBD2 as D (5 bases). Germline CDR1 and CDR2: MDHEN and SYDVKM. CDR3 length equals 14 residues. V was shortened by 3 bases and J by 4 bases, with 13 bases between the two germline ends. The CDR3 loop reads CASSFSVGPYEQYF. In nucleotides, the CDR3 is TGTGCCAGCAGTTTTAGCGTGGGCCCATACGAGCAGTACTTC. Using reference TRBV28 and TRBJ2-7 for the parts outside the CDR3, the full variable domain is DVKVTQSSRYLVKRTGEKVFLECVQDMDHENMFWYRQDPGLGLRLIYFSYDVKMKEKGDIPEGYSVSREKKERFSLILESASTNQTSMYLCASSFSVGPYEQYFGPGTRLTVT.

The CDR3 here is CASSSTGGRTDTQYF. The CDR3 DNA sequence: TGTGCCAGCAGCTCGACAGGGGGCCGAACAGATACGCAGTATTTT. V and J are TRBV7-2 and TRBJ2-3; the match to TRBD1 covers 10 bases. Germline lookup yields CDR1 SGHTA and CDR2 FQGNSA. The CDR3 is 15 residues long. After removal of 4 bases from V and 3 bases from J, the junction contained 4 bases not matched to a gene.

V and J are TRBV5-1 and TRBJ2-2; D perhaps matches TRBD2 (5 bases). The CDR3 consists of 16 residues. V was pared by 4 bases and J by 3 bases, with 16 bases between. Germline-derived CDR1 and CDR2 are SGHRS and YFSETQ. The CDR3 DNA reads as TGCGCCAGCAGCATACGGACGGGAATGGACACCGGGGAGCTGTTTTTT. It translates to CASSIRTGMDTGELFF.

The gene calls are TRBV9 and TRBJ2-7; D is possibly TRBD2 (5 bases). The CDR3 totals 15 residues. Germline V gene lookup returns CDR1 SGDLS and CDR2 YYNGEE. V lost 0 bases and J 2 bases, leaving 12 bases between the germline ends. In nucleotides, the CDR3 is TGTGCCAGCAGCGTAGGCCGCGGAGGTCCCTACGAGCAGTACTTC. This sequence encodes CASSVGRGGPYEQYF. Using reference TRBV9 and TRBJ2-7 for the parts outside the CDR3, the full variable domain is DSGVTQTPKHLITATGQRVTLRCSPRSGDLSVYWYQQSLDQGLQFLIQYYNGEERAKGNILERFSAQQFPDLHSELNLSSLELGDSALYFCASSVGRGGPYEQYFGPGTRLTVT.

The V gene is TRBV9, the J gene TRBJ2-6; TRBD1 is a possible D gene (6 bases). This CDR3 spans 17 amino acids. The germline V gene has CDR1 SGDLS and CDR2 YYNGEE. Trimming cost V 4 bases and J 2 bases, with 16 bases left between them. CDR3 sequence: CASSPQTYRAGANVLTF. CDR3 bases: TGTGCCAGCAGCCCCCAAACTTACAGGGCTGGGGCCAACGTCCTGACTTTC.